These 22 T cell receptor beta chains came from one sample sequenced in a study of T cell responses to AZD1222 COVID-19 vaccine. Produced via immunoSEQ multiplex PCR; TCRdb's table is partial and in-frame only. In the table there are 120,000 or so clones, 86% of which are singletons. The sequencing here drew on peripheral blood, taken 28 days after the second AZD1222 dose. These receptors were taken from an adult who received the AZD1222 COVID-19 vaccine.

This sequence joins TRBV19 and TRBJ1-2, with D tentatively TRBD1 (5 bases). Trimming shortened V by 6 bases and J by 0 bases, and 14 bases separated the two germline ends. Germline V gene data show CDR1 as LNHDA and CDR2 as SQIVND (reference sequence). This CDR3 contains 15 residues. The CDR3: CASSRGTAPNYGYTF. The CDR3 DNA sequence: TGTGCCAGTAGCCGCGGGACTGCCCCTAACTATGGCTACACCTTC.

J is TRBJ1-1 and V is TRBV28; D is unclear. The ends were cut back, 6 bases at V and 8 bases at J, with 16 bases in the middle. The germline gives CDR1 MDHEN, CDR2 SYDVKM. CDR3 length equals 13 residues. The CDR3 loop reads CASRIPGREEAFF. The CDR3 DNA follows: TGTGCCAGCAGAATTCCGGGGAGAGAAGAAGCTTTCTTT.

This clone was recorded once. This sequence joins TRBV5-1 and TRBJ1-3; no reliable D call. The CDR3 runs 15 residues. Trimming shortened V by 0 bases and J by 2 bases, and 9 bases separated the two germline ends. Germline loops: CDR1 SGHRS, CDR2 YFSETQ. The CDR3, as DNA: TGCGCCAGCAGCTTGGACGGGCACACTGGAAACACCATATATTTT. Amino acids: CASSLDGHTGNTIYF.

In DNA, the CDR3 is TGTGCCAGCAGCGTAGTGGGATCCAACACTGAAGCTTTCTTT. Protein: CASSVVGSNTEAFF. The chain couples TRBV9 to TRBJ1-1; D is unclear. From germline, CDR1 is SGDLS and CDR2 YYNGEE. This CDR3 has 14 amino acids. The V end was cut by 0 bases, the J end by 2 bases, with 8 bases between.

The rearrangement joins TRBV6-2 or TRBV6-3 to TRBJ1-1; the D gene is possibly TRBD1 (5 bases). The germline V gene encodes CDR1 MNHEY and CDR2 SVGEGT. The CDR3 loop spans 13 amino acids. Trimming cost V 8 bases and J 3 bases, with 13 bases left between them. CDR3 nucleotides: TGTGCCAGCGGCCTCGGGGGGGACACTGAAGCTTTCTTT. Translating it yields CASGLGGDTEAFF.

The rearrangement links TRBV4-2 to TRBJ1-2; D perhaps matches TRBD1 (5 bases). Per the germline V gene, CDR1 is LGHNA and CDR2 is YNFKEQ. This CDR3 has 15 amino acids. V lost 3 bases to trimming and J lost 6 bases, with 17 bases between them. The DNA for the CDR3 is TGTGCCAGCAGCCAGTCTGACATGACAGTTCATGGCTACACCTTC. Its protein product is CASSQSDMTVHGYTF.

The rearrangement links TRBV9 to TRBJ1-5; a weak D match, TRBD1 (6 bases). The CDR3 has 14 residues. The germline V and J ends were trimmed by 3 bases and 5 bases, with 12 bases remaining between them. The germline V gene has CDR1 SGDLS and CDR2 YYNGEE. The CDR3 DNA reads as TGTGCCAGCAGCGCTGGACAGAATTATCAGCCCCAGCATTTT. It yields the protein CASSAGQNYQPQHF.

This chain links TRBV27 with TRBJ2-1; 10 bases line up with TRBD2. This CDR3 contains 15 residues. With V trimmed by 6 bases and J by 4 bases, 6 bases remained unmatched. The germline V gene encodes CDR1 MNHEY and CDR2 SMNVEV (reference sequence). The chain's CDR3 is CASRLVAGGYNEQFF. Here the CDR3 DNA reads TGTGCCAGCAGGCTGGTAGCGGGGGGTTACAATGAGCAGTTCTTC.

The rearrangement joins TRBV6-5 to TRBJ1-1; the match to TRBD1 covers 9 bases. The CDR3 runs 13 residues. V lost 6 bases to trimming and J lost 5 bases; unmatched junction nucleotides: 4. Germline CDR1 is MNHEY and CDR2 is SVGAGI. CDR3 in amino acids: CASRSTGGTEAFF. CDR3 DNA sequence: TGTGCCAGCAGGTCGACAGGGGGGACTGAAGCTTTCTTT.

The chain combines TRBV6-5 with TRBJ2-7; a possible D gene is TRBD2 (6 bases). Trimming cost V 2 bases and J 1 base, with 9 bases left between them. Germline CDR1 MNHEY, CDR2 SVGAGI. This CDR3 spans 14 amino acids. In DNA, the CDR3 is TGTGCCAGCAGTTACCGGGCGGGGTCCTACGAGCAGTACTTC. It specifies CASSYRAGSYEQYF.

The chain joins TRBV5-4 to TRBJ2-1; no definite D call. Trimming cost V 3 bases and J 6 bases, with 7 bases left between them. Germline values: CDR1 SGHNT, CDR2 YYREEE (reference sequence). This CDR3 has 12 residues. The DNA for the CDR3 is TGTGCCAGCAGCTGGGCAGGCAATGAGCAGTTCTTC. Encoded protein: CASSWAGNEQFF.

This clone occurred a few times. In DNA, the CDR3 is TGTGCCAGCAGTGACGGGACTAGCGGGGGCAATGAGCAGTTCTTC. Translating gives CASSDGTSGGNEQFF. The chain uses TRBV6-4 and TRBJ2-1, with 14 positions matching TRBD2. From germline, CDR1 is MRHNA and CDR2 SNTAGT. The CDR3 covers 15 residues. The V segment lost 2 bases and the J segment 6 bases; nucleotides outside the gene matches: 0.

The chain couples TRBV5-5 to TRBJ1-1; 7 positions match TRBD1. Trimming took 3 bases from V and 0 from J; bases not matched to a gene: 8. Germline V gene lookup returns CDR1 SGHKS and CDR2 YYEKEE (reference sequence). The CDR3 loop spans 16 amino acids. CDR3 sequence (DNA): TGTGCCAGCAGCTCGGGACAGCTTTGGATGAACACTGAAGCTTTCTTT. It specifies CASSSGQLWMNTEAFF.

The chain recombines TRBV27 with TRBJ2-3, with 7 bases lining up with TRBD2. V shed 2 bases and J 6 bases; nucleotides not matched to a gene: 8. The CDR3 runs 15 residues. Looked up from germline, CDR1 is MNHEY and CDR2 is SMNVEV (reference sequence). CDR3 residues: CASSLGTTALDTQYF. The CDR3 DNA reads TGTGCCAGCAGTTTAGGGACTACCGCGCTTGATACGCAGTATTTT.

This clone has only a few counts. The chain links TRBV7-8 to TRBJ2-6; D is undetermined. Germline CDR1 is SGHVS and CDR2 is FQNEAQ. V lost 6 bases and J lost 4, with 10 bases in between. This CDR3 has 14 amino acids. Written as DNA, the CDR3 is TGTGCCAGCAGTTTTTATTCCGGGGCCAACGTCCTGACTTTC. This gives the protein CASSFYSGANVLTF.

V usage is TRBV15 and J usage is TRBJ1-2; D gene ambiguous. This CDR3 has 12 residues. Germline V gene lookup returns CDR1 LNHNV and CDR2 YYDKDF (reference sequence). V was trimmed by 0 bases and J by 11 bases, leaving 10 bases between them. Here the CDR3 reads CATSRDHVGYTF. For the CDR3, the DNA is TGTGCCACCAGCAGAGATCATGTAGGGTACACCTTC.

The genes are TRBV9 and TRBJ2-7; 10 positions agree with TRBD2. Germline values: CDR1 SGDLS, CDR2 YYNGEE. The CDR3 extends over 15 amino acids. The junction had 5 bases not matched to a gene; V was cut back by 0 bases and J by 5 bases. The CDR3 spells CASSVEAGGLDEQYF. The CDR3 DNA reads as TGTGCCAGCAGCGTAGAAGCGGGGGGGCTGGACGAGCAGTACTTC.

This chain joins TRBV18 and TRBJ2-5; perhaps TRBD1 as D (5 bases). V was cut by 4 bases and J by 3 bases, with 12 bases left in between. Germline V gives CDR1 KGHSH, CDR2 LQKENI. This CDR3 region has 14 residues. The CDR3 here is CASSRLQGKETQYF. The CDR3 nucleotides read TGTGCCAGCTCACGTCTGCAGGGCAAAGAGACCCAGTACTTC.

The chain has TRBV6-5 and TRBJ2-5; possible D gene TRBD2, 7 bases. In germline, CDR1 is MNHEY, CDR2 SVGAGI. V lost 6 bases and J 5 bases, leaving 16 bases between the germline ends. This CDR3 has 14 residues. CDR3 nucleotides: TGTGCCAGCAGGGGCGGGGGCAAATCGGAGACCCAGTACTTC. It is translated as CASRGGGKSETQYF.

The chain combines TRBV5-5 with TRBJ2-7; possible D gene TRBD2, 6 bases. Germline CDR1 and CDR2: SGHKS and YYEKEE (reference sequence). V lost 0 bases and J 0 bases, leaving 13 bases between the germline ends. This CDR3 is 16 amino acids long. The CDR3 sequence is CASSLDPGESSYEQYF. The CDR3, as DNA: TGTGCCAGCAGCTTGGACCCGGGGGAAAGCTCCTACGAGCAGTACTTC.

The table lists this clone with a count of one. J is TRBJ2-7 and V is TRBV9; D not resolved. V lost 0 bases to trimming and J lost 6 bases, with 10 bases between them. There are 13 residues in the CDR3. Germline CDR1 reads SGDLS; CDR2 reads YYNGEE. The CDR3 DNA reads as TGTGCCAGCAGCGTAGGGATAACTGTCGAGCAGTACTTC. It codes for CASSVGITVEQYF. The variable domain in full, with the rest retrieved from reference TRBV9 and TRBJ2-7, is DSGVTQTPKHLITATGQRVTLRCSPRSGDLSVYWYQQSLDQGLQFLIQYYNGEERAKGNILERFSAQQFPDLHSELNLSSLELGDSALYFCASSVGITVEQYFGPGTRLTVT.

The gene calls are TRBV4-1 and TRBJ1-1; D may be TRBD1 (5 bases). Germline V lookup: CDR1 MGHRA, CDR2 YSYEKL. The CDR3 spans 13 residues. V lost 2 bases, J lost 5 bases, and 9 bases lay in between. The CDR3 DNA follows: TGCGCCAGCAGCCAAACGGGGGTAACTGAAGCTTTCTTT. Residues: CASSQTGVTEAFF.